This T cell receptor (beta chain) appears in the sequencing data of a study of shared clonotypes between healthy human individuals (dated by TCRdb to the early 2020s). Describing the broader study: A couple of women and three men aged 18 to 49 years were included in the cohort. For each donor, three plates each were used for CD4 naive and CD4 memory, two plates were used for CD8 naive, and one plate was used for CD8 memory. To estimate repertoire size and how much clonotypes are shared between individuals, the study performed deep sequencing of blood TCR repertoires from about five healthy adults. Libraries were prepared and TCR repertoires were sequenced by different laboratories using diverse techniques, in order to increase sequencing depth and limit assay-specific biases. Between about 0.8 and 9 billion PBMCs per donor were obtained by leukapheresis. Overall results and qualifications from the work: Pairwise subsampling led to the expectation that sequencing depth would affect the degree of clonotype sharing among donors. Rarefaction of sorted-subset datasets indicated incomplete sequencing despite the large sequencing depth. Larger estimated clonotype richness was generally found for naive subsets than for memory subsets. Clonotypes shared by all four sorted-subset donors showed higher generation probabilities than non-shared clonotypes. Around 5% of naive CD4, more than 3% of naive CD8, about 2.1% of memory CD4, and about 0.4% of memory CD8 clonotypes were shared across a few donors. The genetic and exposure-history diversity represented was limited by the small number of donors. Sampling was restricted to blood, and TCR repertoires in tissues likely differ from the TCR repertoires found in blood.

For the CD8 naive samples, CD45RO-negative cells were positively selected for CCR7, yielding a CD45RA+CCR7+ population from which TemRA cells were excluded. Donors were healthy HIV-negative adults with no recently reported acute infections or vaccinations. Every donor was a Caucasian adult living in Nashville, Tennessee, USA. After blood collection by leukapheresis, PBMCs were isolated using Ficoll-Histopaque density gradient centrifugation and then cryopreserved in the vapor phase of liquid nitrogen. Purity and quantity of every magnetically sorted T cell population were checked by analytical flow cytometry. Genomic DNA was isolated from each sorted fraction and quantified by UV absorbance on a Nanodrop 2000c. TCR CDR3 regions were amplified from genomic DNA by multiplex PCR using the deep immunoSEQ assay. Extracted genomic DNA from each cell subset was distributed evenly across all wells of several immunoSEQ 96-well plates, and each plate was treated as a replicate. Each replicate PCR for sorted subsets received approximately 200 ng genomic DNA, equal to some 32,000 T cell genomes. Purified libraries were quantified with a Qubit 3.0 fluorometer, sized on a Bioanalyzer 2100, and re-quantified with the KAPA Library Quantification kit. Each immunoSEQ 96-well plate was sequenced on its own single-read 150-cycle Illumina NextSeq 550 flow cell. The paper's processing steps were these. Because only junctional sequences without quality scores were contained in the immunoSEQ output, filtering matching that applied to full-length reads could not be performed. Sequences were annotated with PyIR, a Python wrapper for IgBLAST v1.9, and V/J genes and CDR3 were assigned using IMGT germline references. Any read was removed if the V/J assignment was weak (E-value above 1e-6), the CDR3 was missing, or the read contained stop codons, out-of-frame junctions, or ambiguous translated residues. V3J clonotypes were defined by identical inferred V gene, J gene, and CDR3 amino acid sequence. Percentage overlap between repertoires was calculated by dividing the number of shared unique clonotypes by the size of the smaller repertoire. Richness of each repertoire was evaluated using RTK rarefaction, the Chao1 estimator, and Recon v2.1 estimates of unobserved clonotypes. Generation probabilities were computed with OLGA for all TCRbeta clonotypes obtained by the gDNA method from a handful of donors. The immuneACCESS repertoire file appears here via TCRdb, limited to in-frame rearrangements. These files lack a portion of the clones; in checked studies, under half of the deficit traces to unresolved V genes, and the cause of the others is not known. V and J calls and clone size follow that table, whereas D and trimming were derived from the DNA. For this sample there are approximately 720,000 clones; around 92% appear just once. Of the sample, approximately 24% is held by the ten largest clones.

This clone was seen only once. Its binding antigen is unknown. No quality values exist for individual bases; no much larger clone is one base distant. The CDR3 spans 15 residues, from the cysteine through the phenylalanine. The retained sequence is limited to the CDR3, 45 bases, with the frame set at the first base. The germline V gene supplies CDR1 MGHRA and CDR2 YSYEKL. V is reduced by 1 base and J by 0 bases, leaving a spacing of 10 bases between them. The sequence came from a man under 40 in good health. The chain uses TRBV4-1 and TRBJ2-7, with the D gene too uncertain to name. The sequenced sample consisted of naive CD8+ T cells sorted from blood. The cell subset or site tag for this specimen amounts to: CD45RA+CCR7+. DNA sequence: TGCGCCAGCAGCCAAGGGGAAGAGCTCTCCTACGAGCAGTACTTC. The resulting protein is CASSQGEELSYEQYF.